A selection of T cell receptor beta chains follows, all from one sample in a study of shared clonotypes between healthy human individuals. Data came from immunoSEQ multiplex PCR; TCRdb stores just in-frame clones and leaves some out. The sample has roughly 2.5 million clones; 85% to 95% are singletons. Sequencing was performed on naive CD4+ T cells sorted from blood. The receptors shown here come from a man younger than 35 in good health. CDR3s include the opening cysteine and the closing phenylalanine or tryptophan.

v_call,j_call,cdr3_aa
TRBV7-2,TRBJ1-6,CASSLVPMTGSPLHF
TRBV9,TRBJ2-1,CASSVVGGPSYNEQFF
TRBV5-4,TRBJ2-1,CASSFTGQGAVEQFF
TRBV29-1,TRBJ1-1,CSVERRLNTEAFF
TRBV11-2,TRBJ2-2,CASSLDTGANTGELFF
TRBV5-5,TRBJ1-6,CASSLSGAGAANSPLHF
TRBV29-1,TRBJ1-1,CSASDRVNTEAFF
TRBV9,TRBJ1-3,CASSVSAFSGNTIYF
TRBV2,TRBJ1-2,CASSEGRKGYTF
TRBV18,TRBJ2-1,CASSPGTGYNEQFF
TRBV5-1,TRBJ2-7,CASSFAGVSYEQYF